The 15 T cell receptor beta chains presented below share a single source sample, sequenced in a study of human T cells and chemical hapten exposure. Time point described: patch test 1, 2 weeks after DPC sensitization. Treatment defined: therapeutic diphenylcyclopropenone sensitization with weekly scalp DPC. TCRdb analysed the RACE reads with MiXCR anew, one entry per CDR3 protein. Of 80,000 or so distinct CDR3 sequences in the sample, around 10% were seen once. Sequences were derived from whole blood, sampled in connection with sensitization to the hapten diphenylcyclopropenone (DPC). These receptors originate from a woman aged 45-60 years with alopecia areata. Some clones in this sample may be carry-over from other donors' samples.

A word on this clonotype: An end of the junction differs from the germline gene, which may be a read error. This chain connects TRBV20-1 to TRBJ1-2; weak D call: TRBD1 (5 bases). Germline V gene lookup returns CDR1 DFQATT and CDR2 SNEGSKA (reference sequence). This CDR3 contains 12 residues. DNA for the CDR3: TGCAGTGCTATAGAAAATCCGGGACGGCCTTCCTTC. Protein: CSAIENPGRPSF.

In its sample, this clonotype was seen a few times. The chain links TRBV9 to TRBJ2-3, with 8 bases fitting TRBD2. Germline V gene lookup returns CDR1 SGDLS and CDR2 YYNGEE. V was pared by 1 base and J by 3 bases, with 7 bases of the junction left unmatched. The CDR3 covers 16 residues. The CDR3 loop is CASSVNIAGSTDTQYF. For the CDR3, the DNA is TGTGCCAGCAGCGTAAATATAGCGGGGTCAACAGATACGCAGTATTTT.

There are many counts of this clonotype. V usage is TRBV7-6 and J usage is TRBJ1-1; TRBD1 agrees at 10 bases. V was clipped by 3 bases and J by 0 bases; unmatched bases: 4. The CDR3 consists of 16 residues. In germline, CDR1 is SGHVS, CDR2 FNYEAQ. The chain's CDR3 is CASSLGQGPMNTEAFF. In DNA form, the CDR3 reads TGTGCCAGCAGCTTGGGACAGGGGCCCATGAACACTGAAGCTTTCTTT.

CDR3 nucleotide sequence: TGTGCCAGCAAAACGGACAGGGGGAAACAGCCCCAGCATTTT. As protein: CASKTDRGKQPQHF. The chain employs TRBV27 and TRBJ1-5, with TRBD1 identical over 10 bases. CDR1 MNHEY and CDR2 SMNVEV come from the germline V gene (reference sequence). The CDR3 is 14 amino acids. Unmatched junction bases numbered 7, after V lost 7 bases and J lost 7 bases.

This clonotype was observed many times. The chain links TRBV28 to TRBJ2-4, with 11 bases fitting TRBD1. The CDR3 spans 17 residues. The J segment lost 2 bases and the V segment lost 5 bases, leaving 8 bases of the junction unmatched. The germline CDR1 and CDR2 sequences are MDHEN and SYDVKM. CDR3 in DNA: TGTGCCAGCAGTAGGTTGGGACAGGGGGTTTCCAAAAACATTCAGTACTTC. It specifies CASSRLGQGVSKNIQYF.

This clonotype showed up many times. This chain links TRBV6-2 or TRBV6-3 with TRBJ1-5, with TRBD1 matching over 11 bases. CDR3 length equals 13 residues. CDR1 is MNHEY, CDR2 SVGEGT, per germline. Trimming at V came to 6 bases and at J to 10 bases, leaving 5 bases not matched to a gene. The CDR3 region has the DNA TGTGCCAGCAGGGGGACAGGGGGACCTCCCCAGCATTTT. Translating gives CASRGTGGPPQHF.

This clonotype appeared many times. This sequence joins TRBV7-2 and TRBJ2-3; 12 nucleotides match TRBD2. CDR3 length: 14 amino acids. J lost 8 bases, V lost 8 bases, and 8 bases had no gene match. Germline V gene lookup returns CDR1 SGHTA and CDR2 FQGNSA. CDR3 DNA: TGTGCCAGCGGCGCGGGACTAGCGGGTGGTACGCAGTATTTT. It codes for CASGAGLAGGTQYF.

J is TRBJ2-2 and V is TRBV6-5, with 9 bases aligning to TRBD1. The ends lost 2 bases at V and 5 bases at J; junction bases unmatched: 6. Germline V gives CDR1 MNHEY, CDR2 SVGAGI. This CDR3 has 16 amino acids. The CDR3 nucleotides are TGTGCCAGCAGTTACGTGGGACAGGGAAGAACCGGGGAGCTGTTTTTT. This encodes CASSYVGQGRTGELFF.

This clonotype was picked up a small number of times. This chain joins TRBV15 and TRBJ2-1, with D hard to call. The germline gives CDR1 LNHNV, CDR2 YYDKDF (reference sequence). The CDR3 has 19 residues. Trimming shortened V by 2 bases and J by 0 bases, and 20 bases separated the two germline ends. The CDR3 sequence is CATSRKRLRVGSSYNEQFF. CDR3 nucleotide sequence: TGTGCCACCAGCAGAAAACGTCTCCGGGTCGGCAGCTCCTACAATGAGCAGTTCTTC.

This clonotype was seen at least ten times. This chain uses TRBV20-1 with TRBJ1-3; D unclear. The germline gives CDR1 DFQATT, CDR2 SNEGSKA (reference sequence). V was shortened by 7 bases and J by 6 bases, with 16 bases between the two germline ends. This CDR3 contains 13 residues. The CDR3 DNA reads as TGCAGTGTTGAAGGGCAGGTAGTAAACACCATATATTTT. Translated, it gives CSVEGQVVNTIYF.

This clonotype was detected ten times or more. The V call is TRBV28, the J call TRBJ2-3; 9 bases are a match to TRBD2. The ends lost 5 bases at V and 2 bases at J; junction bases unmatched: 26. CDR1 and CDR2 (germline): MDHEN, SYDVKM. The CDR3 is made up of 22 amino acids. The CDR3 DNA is TGTGCCAGCAGTGAAAACCTGACTTTGTTAGGGGAGCGGGAGGCCCACACAGATACGCAGTATTTT. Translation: CASSENLTLLGEREAHTDTQYF.

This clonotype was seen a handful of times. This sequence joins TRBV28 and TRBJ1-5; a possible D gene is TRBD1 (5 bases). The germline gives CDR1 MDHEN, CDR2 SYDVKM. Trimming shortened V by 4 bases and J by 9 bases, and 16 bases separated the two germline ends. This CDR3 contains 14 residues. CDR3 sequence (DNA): TGTGCCAGCAGTTCCCATGGGGGGTCCAGGCCCCAGCATTTT. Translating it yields CASSSHGGSRPQHF.

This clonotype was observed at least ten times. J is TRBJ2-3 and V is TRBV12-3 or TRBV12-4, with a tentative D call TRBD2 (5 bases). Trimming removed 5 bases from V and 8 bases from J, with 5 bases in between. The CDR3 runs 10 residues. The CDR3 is CASSRGTQYF. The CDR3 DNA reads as TGTGCCAGCAGTCGGGGTACGCAGTATTTT.

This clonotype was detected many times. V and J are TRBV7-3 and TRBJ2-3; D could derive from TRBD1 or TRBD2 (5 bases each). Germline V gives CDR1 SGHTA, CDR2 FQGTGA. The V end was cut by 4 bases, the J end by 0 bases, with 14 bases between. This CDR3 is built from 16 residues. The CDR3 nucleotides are TGTGCCAGCAGCTCAGGGAGCCCTCTTAGCACAGATACGCAGTATTTT. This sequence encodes CASSSGSPLSTDTQYF.

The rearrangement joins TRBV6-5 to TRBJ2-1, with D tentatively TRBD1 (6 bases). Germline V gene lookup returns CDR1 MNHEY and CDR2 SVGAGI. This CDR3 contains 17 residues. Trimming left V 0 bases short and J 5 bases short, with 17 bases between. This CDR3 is CASSYSGLQGWDNEQFF. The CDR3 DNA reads TGTGCCAGCAGTTACTCAGGTCTGCAGGGGTGGGACAATGAGCAGTTCTTC.